A selection of T cell receptor beta chains follows, all from one sample in a study of blood T cell repertoires in COVID-19. Assay used: immunoSEQ multiplex PCR; TCRdb lists only in-frame clones, some missing. This table holds about 230,000 clones, approximately 82% found once. Sample: peripheral blood. The source is a man older than 75 with acute or convalescent COVID-19. Both conserved end residues are part of each CDR3. D genes are given only for firm matches. Clone size, where shown, is once, few, many, or a class for clones that have expanded.

V	D	size	J	length	DNA	CDR3
TRBV18	NA	once	TRBJ1-1	16	TGTGCCAGCTCACCACCGCTGGGCAGGGGTGACACTGAAGCTTTCTTT	CASSPPLGRGDTEAFF
TRBV5-1	NA	NA	TRBJ2-7	15	TGCGCCAGCAGCTTGGGAGGGGGTTCACCCTACGAGCAGTACTTC	CASSLGGGSPYEQYF
TRBV15	TRBD2	NA	TRBJ2-1	15	TGTGCCACCAGGAGGGCAACTAGCGACAACAATGAGCAGTTCTTC	CATRRATSDNNEQFF
TRBV7-9	TRBD1	NA	TRBJ2-1	14	TGTGCCAGCAGCTCCTGGGACAGATACAATGAGCAGTTCTTC	CASSSWDRYNEQFF
TRBV3-1/TRBV3-2	NA	NA	TRBJ2-7	14	TGTGCCAGCAGCCTTGCGGGGCCTTCCTACGAGCAGTACTTC	CASSLAGPSYEQYF
TRBV28	NA	NA	TRBJ1-1	15	TGTGCCAGCATCCAAGGTAGGACTTTGAACACTGAAGCTTTCTTT	CASIQGRTLNTEAFF
TRBV7-7	NA	NA	TRBJ1-1	13	TGTGCTAGCAGCCTTCTACCGAACACTGAAGCTTTCTTT	CASSLLPNTEAFF
TRBV9	TRBD2	NA	TRBJ2-3	18	TGTGCCAGCAGCGTAGGCACTAGCGGGGGGGCTGGCACAGATACGCAGTATTTT	CASSVGTSGGAGTDTQYF
TRBV5-5	NA	NA	TRBJ1-1	14	TGTGCCAGCAGCTTGGGCGGATTGAACACTGAAGCTTTCTTT	CASSLGGLNTEAFF
TRBV9	NA	NA	TRBJ2-5	16	TGTGCCAGCAGCGCCAGTGGCGGGCGGGATGGGGAGACCCAGTACTTC	CASSASGGRDGETQYF